These 16 T cell receptor beta chains were all obtained from the same sample, sequenced in a study of early T cells in non-severe SARS-CoV-2 infection. MiXCR, run by TCRdb on the 5' RACE reads, gives a single entry per CDR3 protein. The repertoire has nearly 60,000 distinct CDR3 sequences, about 13% of them found once; the top ten carry 7.5% to 10%. The sample taken for sequencing was whole blood. The receptor set was obtained from an adult who was a healthcare worker with PCR-confirmed SARS-CoV-2 infection or an uninfected control (not recorded which).

This clonotype was seen repeatedly, ten times or more. This sequence joins TRBV2 and TRBJ1-1; no definite D call. Trimming removed 7 bases from V and 5 bases from J, with 14 bases in between. The germline CDR1 and CDR2 sequences are SNHLY and FYNNEI. CDR3 length: 13 amino acids. The CDR3 bases are TGTGCCAGCAACACCGGCCCAAGGACTGAAGCTTTCTTT. Translating it yields CASNTGPRTEAFF. The full variable domain, its missing parts supplied by reference TRBV2 and TRBJ1-1, is EPEVTQTPSHQVTQMGQEVILRCVPISNHLYFYWYRQILGQKVEFLVSFYNNEISEKSEIFDDQFSVERPDGSNFTLKIRSTKLEDSAMYFCASNTGPRTEAFFGQGTRLTVV.

This clonotype was recorded a few times. This chain joins TRBV7-9 and TRBJ2-7; D might be TRBD1 (6 bases). Germline V gene data show CDR1 as SEHNR and CDR2 as FQNEAQ (reference sequence). This CDR3 has 14 amino acids. V gave up 5 bases and J gave up 6 bases, with 17 bases separating them. The CDR3 DNA reads TGTGCCAGCAGCCCCTCGACAGGTGAGCGCGAGCAGTACTTC. As protein: CASSPSTGEREQYF.

This clonotype was observed many times. This sequence joins TRBV20-1 and TRBJ2-7; 11 nucleotides line up with TRBD2. Germline CDR1 and CDR2: DFQATT and SNEGSKA (reference sequence). The CDR3 consists of 15 residues. V shed 0 bases, J shed 3 bases, and the junction held 4 bases outside the gene matches. CDR3 nucleotide sequence: TGCAGTGCTAGAGATGGAACTAGCGGGAGCTACGAGCAGTACTTC. Residues: CSARDGTSGSYEQYF.

This clonotype was seen a few times. The chain joins TRBV12-3 or TRBV12-4 to TRBJ2-5, with D unclear. V lost 4 bases and J 2 bases, leaving 14 bases between the germline ends. The CDR3 covers 15 residues. CDR3 bases: TGTGCCAGCAGTTCCGACCCACATAGGCAAGAGACCCAGTACTTC. It codes for CASSSDPHRQETQYF.

The chain couples TRBV28 to TRBJ2-7; possibly TRBD2 for D (6 bases). The CDR3 length is 13 residues. Trimming stripped 2 bases from V and 6 bases from J, with 11 bases between. Germline-derived CDR1 and CDR2 are MDHEN and SYDVKM. Written as DNA, the CDR3 is TGTGCCAGCAGTTTAAACAGGAGGGGCGAGCAGTACTTC. Residues: CASSLNRRGEQYF. Full variable domain (remainder filled in from reference TRBV28 and TRBJ2-7): DVKVTQSSRYLVKRTGEKVFLECVQDMDHENMFWYRQDPGLGLRLIYFSYDVKMKEKGDIPEGYSVSREKKERFSLILESASTNQTSMYLCASSLNRRGEQYFGPGTRLTVT.

The genes are TRBV29-1 and TRBJ2-1, with D perhaps matching TRBD1 (6 bases). The CDR3 length is 13 residues. Trimming stripped 7 bases from V and 4 bases from J, with 14 bases between. Germline V lookup: CDR1 SQVTM, CDR2 ANQGSEA. The CDR3: CSGTPTGYNEQFF. The DNA for the CDR3 is TGCAGCGGTACACCGACAGGTTACAATGAGCAGTTCTTC.

This clonotype has at least ten counts. This chain joins TRBV6-4 and TRBJ2-1; 8 bases are a match to TRBD2. The CDR3 is 15 residues long. With 0 bases clipped from V and 5 bases from J, the junction kept 3 bases outside the gene matches. The germline V gene has CDR1 MRHNA and CDR2 SNTAGT. CDR3 bases: TGTGCCAGCAGTGACTCGAGCGGGGGAAACAATGAGCAGTTCTTC. This gives the protein CASSDSSGGNNEQFF.

The rearrangement uses TRBV29-1 and TRBJ2-3; 8 bases are a match to TRBD1. Germline trimming cut 4 bases from V and 5 bases from J; bases unmatched to any gene: 5. The germline V gene has CDR1 SQVTM and CDR2 ANQGSEA. CDR3 length equals 13 residues. CDR3 amino acids: CSVGQGAGDTQYF. CDR3 nucleotides: TGCAGCGTTGGGCAGGGGGCAGGAGATACGCAGTATTTT.

This chain joins TRBV5-8 and TRBJ2-7; tentative D call: TRBD1 (5 bases). Germline loops: CDR1 SGHTS, CDR2 YDEGEE. Between the trimmed V and J ends, which lost 6 bases and 4 bases, there was a span of 17 bases. This CDR3 comprises 14 residues. CDR3: CASTWLGVTYEQYF. The DNA of the CDR3 is TGTGCCAGCACCTGGTTAGGGGTAACTTACGAGCAGTACTTC.

This sequence joins TRBV6-2 or TRBV6-3 and TRBJ2-1; D is unresolved. The CDR3 contains 13 residues. Trimming stripped 6 bases from V and 9 bases from J, with 15 bases between. Germline-derived CDR1 and CDR2 are MNHEY and SVGEGT. The CDR3 region has the DNA TGTGCCAGCAGGAAGACTCAACTCAGTGAGCAGTTCTTC. Its protein is CASRKTQLSEQFF.

This clonotype was seen only a few times. This chain uses TRBV12-3 or TRBV12-4 with TRBJ1-1; the D is unclear. With 5 bases removed from V and 11 bases from J, the gap between germline ends came to 12 bases. The CDR3 has 11 residues. The CDR3, as DNA: TGTGCCAGCAGTCCGGGCCCTGCGGCTTTCTTT. Translating it yields CASSPGPAAFF.

As concerns this clonotype: The CDR3 carries no conserved terminal phenylalanine or tryptophan, so it likely arises from a read error. The gene calls are TRBV28 and TRBJ1-1, with D maybe TRBD1 (6 bases). The V gene's germline CDR1 is MDHEN and CDR2 SYDVKM. The CDR3 consists of 12 residues. The V end lost 5 bases, the J end lost 10 bases, and 14 bases lay between the germline ends. CDR3 bases: TGTGCCAGCAGTCTAGAACAGGGAGCAGCTTTCCTT. Translation: CASSLEQGAAFL.

The chain has TRBV12-3 or TRBV12-4 and TRBJ1-5; TRBD1 might be the D (6 bases). This CDR3 is built from 13 residues. V was clipped by 7 bases and J by 9 bases, with 16 bases between them. CDR3 in DNA: TGTGCCAGCACCCGCGGGGACATCATGCCCCAGCATTTT. Protein sequence: CASTRGDIMPQHF.

Worth noting for this clonotype: The junction and the germline gene differ at one end; a read error may be behind it. The chain employs TRBV7-9 and TRBJ1-1, with D unclear. The CDR3 has 12 amino acids. Germline CDR1 reads SEHNR; CDR2 reads FQNEAQ (reference sequence). The CDR3 here is CTSSLGNTEAFF. CDR3 DNA: TGTACCAGCAGCTTGGGGAACACTGAAGCTTTCTTT.

The J gene is TRBJ2-3, the V gene TRBV29-1; the match to TRBD1 covers 7 bases. Germline CDR1 is SQVTM and CDR2 is ANQGSEA. Unmatched junction bases numbered 7, after V lost 7 bases and J lost 3 bases. This CDR3 contains 13 residues. The CDR3 loop is CSAQRQGTDTQYF. In DNA, the CDR3 is TGCAGCGCGCAAAGACAGGGAACAGATACGCAGTATTTT.

V gene TRBV4-1 combines with J gene TRBJ2-7; 7 bases line up with TRBD1. Trimming at V came to 4 bases and at J to 0 bases, leaving 9 bases not matched to a gene. CDR3 length equals 16 residues. Germline V gene sequence: CDR1 MGHRA, CDR2 YSYEKL. CDR3 in DNA: TGCGCCAGCAGCCTCGTAGGACGGGACAGCTCCTACGAGCAGTACTTC. It encodes CASSLVGRDSSYEQYF.